What follows are 10 T cell receptor beta chains derived from one specimen sequenced in a study of cytomegalovirus exposure and HLA in healthy donors. Only in-frame clones appear in the TCRdb table, and some are missing; sequencing was by immunoSEQ multiplex PCR. This table holds 190,000 or so clones, about 86% found once. The sequenced sample consisted of PBMCs. All receptors come from a woman under 30 in good health and CMV-seropositive.

J is TRBJ1-1 and V is TRBV10-3, with D possibly matching TRBD1 (5 bases). Trimming took off 10 bases at V and 5 bases at J, with 17 bases between the two ends. CDR3 length equals 13 residues. CDR1 and CDR2 (germline): ENHRY, SYGVKD. The CDR3 sequence is CASLLPGTTEAFF. The CDR3 DNA is TGTGCCAGCCTCTTGCCGGGGACTACTGAAGCTTTCTTT.

This clone was counted only a few times. The rearrangement uses TRBV7-9 and TRBJ2-7, with TRBD2 matching 9 bases. The CDR3 loop spans 14 amino acids. The germline gives CDR1 SEHNR, CDR2 FQNEAQ (reference sequence). The V and J ends lost 4 bases and 7 bases, in that order; junction bases with no gene match: 8. The CDR3, as DNA: TGTGCCAGCAGCTCTCCGCTAGCGGGGAGGGAGCAGTACTTC. Translation: CASSSPLAGREQYF.

In its sample, this clone was seen a few times. The gene calls are TRBV19 and TRBJ1-2; unclear D gene. Germline CDR1 LNHDA, CDR2 SQIVND (reference sequence). V lost 7 bases and J lost 2, with 14 bases in between. The CDR3 is made up of 14 amino acids. This chain's CDR3 is CASTLHRVNYGYTF. CDR3 nucleotides: TGTGCCAGTACCCTCCACCGGGTCAACTATGGCTACACCTTC.

This chain uses TRBV6-5 with TRBJ2-1; the D gene is possibly TRBD1 (6 bases). V lost 2 bases and J 5 bases, leaving 10 bases between the germline ends. The CDR3 covers 14 residues. Germline V gives CDR1 MNHEY, CDR2 SVGAGI. This CDR3 is CASSYPGQNNEQFF. The CDR3 DNA reads as TGTGCCAGCAGTTACCCCGGACAGAACAATGAGCAGTTCTTC.

As concerns this clone: This specimen includes other DNA sequences encoding the same CDR3. The chain employs TRBV27 and TRBJ1-6; D ambiguous. V was shortened by 6 bases and J by 7 bases, with 10 bases between the two germline ends. Germline assignment: CDR1 MNHEY and CDR2 SMNVEV (reference sequence). The CDR3 is made up of 13 amino acids. CDR3 nucleotides: TGTGCCAGCAGGACGGGGAACAATTCACCCCTCCACTTT. It codes for CASRTGNNSPLHF.

The chain joins TRBV7-3 to TRBJ2-5, with D perhaps matching TRBD2 (6 bases). Looked up from germline, CDR1 is SGHTA and CDR2 is FQGTGA. The CDR3 runs to 13 residues. Trimming removed 5 bases from V and 3 bases from J, with 10 bases in between. The CDR3 DNA follows: TGTGCCAGCAGCCAGGACTATAAAGAGACCCAGTACTTC. Amino acids: CASSQDYKETQYF.

The V call is TRBV29-1, the J call TRBJ1-1; D might be TRBD1 (6 bases). Germline values: CDR1 SQVTM, CDR2 ANQGSEA. CDR3 length equals 13 residues. Trimming removed 5 bases from V and 0 bases from J, with 10 bases in between. In nucleotides, the CDR3 is TGCAGCGTTAGGGGACAAATGAACACTGAAGCTTTCTTT. It codes for CSVRGQMNTEAFF.

This chain connects TRBV2 to TRBJ2-1; D is perhaps TRBD2 (5 bases). Trimming took 2 bases from V and 5 from J, leaving 10 bases between them. This CDR3 is built from 14 residues. Germline values: CDR1 SNHLY, CDR2 FYNNEI. CDR3 coding DNA: TGTGCCAGCAGTGAAAGTCCGGGAAACAATGAGCAGTTCTTC. It codes for CASSESPGNNEQFF.

In its sample, this clone ranks as medium-sized. The V gene is TRBV12-5, the J gene TRBJ2-7; possibly TRBD1 for D (6 bases). The V and J ends lost 7 bases and 1 base respectively, with 11 bases between them. CDR1 and CDR2 from the germline V gene are LGHNT and FRNRAP. This CDR3 is built from 13 residues. CDR3 loop: CASDKDSSYEQYF. The DNA of the CDR3 is TGTGCTAGTGACAAGGACAGTTCCTACGAGCAGTACTTC.

The J gene is TRBJ1-2, the V gene TRBV6-4, with a possible D match to TRBD1 (5 bases). The CDR3 loop spans 14 amino acids. Germline lookup yields CDR1 MRHNA and CDR2 SNTAGT. Trimming removed 3 bases from V and 2 bases from J, with 10 bases in between. CDR3 protein: CASSESPGNYGYTF. CDR3 in DNA: TGTGCCAGCAGTGAATCCCCAGGGAACTATGGCTACACCTTC.